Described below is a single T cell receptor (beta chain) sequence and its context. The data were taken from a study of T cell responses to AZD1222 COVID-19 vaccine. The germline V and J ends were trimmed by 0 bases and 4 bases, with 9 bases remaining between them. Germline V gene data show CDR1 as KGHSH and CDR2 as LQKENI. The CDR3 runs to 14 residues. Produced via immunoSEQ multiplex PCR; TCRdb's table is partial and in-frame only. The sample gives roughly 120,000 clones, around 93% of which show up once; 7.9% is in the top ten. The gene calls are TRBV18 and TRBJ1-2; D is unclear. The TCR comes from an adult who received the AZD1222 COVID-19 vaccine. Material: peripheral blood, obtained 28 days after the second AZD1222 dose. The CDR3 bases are TGTGCCAGCTCACCACCGCCAGAAGCCTATGGCTACACCTTC. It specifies CASSPPPEAYGYTF.